The 16 T cell receptor beta chains reported below all come from one sample, sequenced in a study of patients with pleural tuberculosis. TCRdb used MiXCR to reprocess the reads, holding one entry per CDR3 protein. The repertoire holds some 48,000 distinct CDR3 sequences, with less than 9.5% as singletons. All receptors derive from a human donor with pleural tuberculosis.

By share, this clonotype counts as medium-sized (0.01 to 0.1%). Possible read error: a much larger clone is one base away. J is TRBJ2-1 and V is TRBV24-1; D is unclear. Germline CDR1 is KGHDR and CDR2 is SFDVKD. This CDR3 spans 14 amino acids. CDR3 in amino acids: CAASERTVRNEQFF. CDR3 DNA sequence: TGTGCCGCCAGTGAGAGGACGGTCCGCAATGAGCAGTTCTTC.

The table lists this clonotype with a few counts. The V gene is TRBV2, the J gene TRBJ2-1; no clear D. Germline V lookup: CDR1 SNHLY, CDR2 FYNNEI. The CDR3 is made up of 11 amino acids. V was clipped by 1 base and J by 10 bases, with 5 bases between them. The CDR3 DNA reads TGTGCCAGCAGTGAAGAGTACGAGCAGTTCTTC. Protein product: CASSEEYEQFF.

This clonotype was detected many times. The chain carries TRBV4-2 and TRBJ2-1; 11 bases map to TRBD1. The ends lost 1 base at V and 12 bases at J; junction bases unmatched: 5. The CDR3 sequence is 14 residues long. Germline CDR1 reads LGHNA; CDR2 reads YNFKEQ. CDR3 region: CASSQGTGGLRQFF. CDR3 in DNA: TGTGCCAGCAGCCAAGGGACAGGGGGCTTAAGGCAGTTCTTC.

At least ten counts were recorded for this clonotype. V is TRBV5-1 and J is TRBJ2-7, with D maybe TRBD2 (6 bases). Trimming cost V 4 bases and J 4 bases, with 15 bases left between them. Looked up from germline, CDR1 is SGHRS and CDR2 is YFSETQ. The CDR3 covers 14 residues. The DNA for the CDR3 is TGCGCCAGCAGCCCACTCCCGGGAGAATACGAGCAGTACTTC. Residues: CASSPLPGEYEQYF.

Many counts were recorded for this clonotype. The CDR3 is CASSLGVDLEAFF. CDR3 in DNA: TGTGCCAGCAGTTTAGGTGTCGACCTTGAAGCTTTCTTT. This chain connects TRBV27 to TRBJ1-1, with unresolved D. The CDR3 runs to 13 residues. V lost 2 bases to trimming and J lost 7 bases, with 11 bases between them. Germline CDR1 and CDR2: MNHEY and SMNVEV (reference sequence).

There are many counts of this clonotype. The CDR3 sequence is CATTLSWASGRETQYF. The CDR3 nucleotides read TGTGCCACCACCCTAAGTTGGGCTAGCGGGAGGGAGACCCAGTACTTC. The V call is TRBV24-1, the J call TRBJ2-5; 11 bases fit TRBD2. V was clipped by 8 bases and J by 5 bases; unmatched bases: 12. Germline CDR1 and CDR2: KGHDR and SFDVKD. The CDR3 spans 16 residues.

This clonotype came up many times. Mismatch with germline at one junction end may stem from a read error. The V and J genes are TRBV27 and TRBJ1-1; D gene ambiguous. This CDR3 region has 14 residues. Looked up from germline, CDR1 is MNHEY and CDR2 is SMNVEV (reference sequence). The CDR3 nucleotides read TGTGCCAGCAGTTTCGGAGGGATGAACGCTGAAGCTTTCTTT. This gives the protein CASSFGGMNAEAFF.

This clonotype was counted a few times. The chain has TRBV14 and TRBJ2-1; TRBD1 or TRBD2 may be the D gene (5 bases each). Trimming stripped 2 bases from V and 8 bases from J, with 16 bases between. The CDR3 totals 15 residues. Germline V gene data show CDR1 as SGHDN and CDR2 as FVKESK. CDR3: CASSQNKNWGHEQFF. Here the CDR3 DNA reads TGTGCCAGCAGCCAAAATAAAAACTGGGGACATGAGCAGTTCTTC.

The chain has TRBV13 and TRBJ2-5; no firm D call. Germline loops: CDR1 PRHDT, CDR2 FYEKMQ (reference sequence). V lost 2 bases, J lost 4 bases, and 8 bases lay in between. The CDR3 spans 13 residues. As DNA, the CDR3 is TGTGCCAGCAGCTTACGACTTCTAGAGACCCAGTACTTC. Translation gives CASSLRLLETQYF.

This clonotype was counted at least ten times. The J gene is TRBJ2-3, the V gene TRBV24-1, with a weak D call TRBD1 (5 bases). V lost 2 bases and J lost 0, with 11 bases in between. Per germline, CDR1 KGHDR and CDR2 SFDVKD. CDR3 length: 16 residues. CDR3 amino acids: CATSDYRISSTDTQYF. The CDR3 bases are TGTGCCACCAGTGATTACAGGATTTCTAGCACAGATACGCAGTATTTT.

This clonotype was seen repeatedly, ten times or more. The J gene is TRBJ1-1, the V gene TRBV19; 7 bases are a match to TRBD1. The V gene end was trimmed by 9 bases and the J gene end by 3 bases; junction bases not matched to a gene: 7. The CDR3 totals 13 residues. Germline assignment: CDR1 LNHDA and CDR2 SQIVND (reference sequence). Here the CDR3 DNA reads TGTGCCAGCTCCAGGGGGACGGACACTGAAGCTTTCTTT. Its translation is CASSRGTDTEAFF.

This clonotype occurred many times. CDR3 sequence reads: CASSLLERESGELFF. CDR3 sequence (DNA): TGTGCCAGCAGCTTACTCGAAAGAGAGTCCGGGGAGCTGTTTTTT. V and J are TRBV11-1 and TRBJ2-2, with D hard to call. V lost 2 bases to trimming and J lost 6 bases, with 13 bases between them. Per the germline V gene, CDR1 is SGHAT and CDR2 is FQDESV (reference sequence). This CDR3 is built from 15 residues.

Many counts were recorded for this clonotype. The V gene is TRBV6-1, the J gene TRBJ2-5, with D maybe TRBD2 (5 bases). Germline CDR1 and CDR2: MNHNS and SASEGT. The CDR3 spans 14 residues. Trimming cost V 6 bases and J 5 bases, with 16 bases left between them. DNA for the CDR3: TGTGCCAGCAGGAGTTACACGGGCGGGGAGACCCAGTACTTC. Its protein product is CASRSYTGGETQYF.

This clonotype was detected a few times. The chain has TRBV11-2 and TRBJ2-7, with D perhaps TRBD1 (5 bases). Trimming cost V 3 bases and J 3 bases, with 9 bases left between them. The CDR3 is 13 residues long. Germline V gene data show CDR1 as SGHAT and CDR2 as FQNNGV. The CDR3 DNA sequence: TGTGCCAGCAGCTTCCGACAGAACTACGAGCAGTACTTC. Translated: CASSFRQNYEQYF.

The sample holds a few counts of this clonotype. It may be a read error: a sequence one base away is much more abundant. The chain is built from TRBV7-3 and TRBJ2-1; D gene uncertain. The CDR3 runs 14 residues. CDR1 is SGHTA and CDR2 is FQGTGA in the germline V gene. Trimming left V 1 base short and J 6 bases short, with 10 bases between. CDR3: CASSLMDRCNEQFF. The CDR3, as DNA: TGTGCCAGCAGCTTAATGGACCGATGCAATGAGCAGTTCTTC.

The sample holds many counts of this clonotype. This rearrangement joins TRBV20-1 to TRBJ2-5; the match to TRBD2 covers 15 bases. V trimming: 0 bases; J trimming: 5 bases; junction bases outside the gene matches: 1. This CDR3 region has 15 residues. CDR1 and CDR2 (germline): DFQATT, SNEGSKA (reference sequence). The CDR3 region has the DNA TGCAGTGCTAGAGATGGGACTAGCGGGAGGGAGACCCAGTACTTC. Its translation is CSARDGTSGRETQYF.